Presented here are 20 T cell receptor beta chains from one specimen sequenced in a study of shared clonotypes between healthy human individuals. TCRdb's copy holds only in-frame clones and misses some; the assay was immunoSEQ multiplex PCR. Of over a million clones listed, more than 75% are singletons. The sample taken for sequencing was memory CD4+ T cells from PBMCs. Subset of the sample: CD45RA-negative fraction. These receptor sequences come from a man younger than 30 in good health. Some clones in this sample may be carry-over from other donors' samples.

CDR3 nucleotide sequence: TGTGCCAGCAGCCGGGGGGGCCAGGGTTTTAATGAGCAGTTCTTC. Protein product: CASSRGGQGFNEQFF. The V gene is TRBV5-4, the J gene TRBJ2-1; 8 bases agree with TRBD2. V lost 4 bases, J lost 7 bases, and 10 bases stayed unmatched. The germline gives CDR1 SGHNT, CDR2 YYREEE (reference sequence). The CDR3 totals 15 residues.

The chain uses TRBV28 and TRBJ2-1; tentative D call: TRBD2 (5 bases). V shed 7 bases and J shed 8 bases, with 15 bases lying between them. Germline loops: CDR1 MDHEN, CDR2 SYDVKM. The CDR3 has 13 amino acids. In nucleotides, the CDR3 is TGTGCCAGCAACCGAGGGCCGACGGATGAGCAGTTCTTC. Translated, it gives CASNRGPTDEQFF.

CDR3 loop: CASRELAGDRTGELFF. DNA for the CDR3: TGCGCCAGCCGCGAACTAGCGGGAGATCGGACCGGGGAGCTGTTTTTT. The chain employs TRBV5-1 and TRBJ2-2, with 11 bases matching TRBD2. In germline, CDR1 is SGHRS, CDR2 YFSETQ. CDR3 length: 16 amino acids. Trimming cost V 7 bases and J 5 bases; bases outside gene matches: 10.

This sequence joins TRBV18 and TRBJ1-1, with 7 nucleotides matching TRBD1. CDR3 length: 17 amino acids. Per germline, CDR1 KGHSH and CDR2 LQKENI. V was clipped by 6 bases and J by 1 base; unmatched bases: 14. The CDR3 DNA reads TGTGCCAGCTCCCCTCCCGGGACAGCGACAGGGAACACTGAAGCTTTCTTT. This sequence encodes CASSPPGTATGNTEAFF.

This rearrangement joins TRBV5-8 to TRBJ1-5, with unresolved D. Germline V gene lookup returns CDR1 SGHTS and CDR2 YDEGEE. Trimming stripped 4 bases from V and 6 bases from J, with 11 bases between. The CDR3 runs to 13 residues. CDR3 in amino acids: CASSTRLGQPQHF. In nucleotides, the CDR3 is TGTGCCAGCAGCACTCGTTTGGGTCAGCCCCAGCATTTT. The variable domain in full, with the rest retrieved from reference TRBV5-8 and TRBJ1-5, is EAGVTQSPTHLIKTRGQQATLRCSPISGHTSVYWYQQALGLGLQFLLWYDEGEERNRGNFPPRFSGRQFPNYSSELNVNALELEDSALYLCASSTRLGQPQHFGDGTRLSIL.

Only a few counts were recorded for this clone. Other DNA variants within this sample encode the same CDR3. The gene calls are TRBV28 and TRBJ2-7; the D is unclear. Germline V gene lookup returns CDR1 MDHEN and CDR2 SYDVKM. The germline V and J ends were trimmed by 2 bases and 4 bases, with 3 bases remaining between them. The CDR3 consists of 11 residues. CDR3 sequence reads: CASSLNYEQYF. The DNA for the CDR3 is TGTGCCAGCAGTTTAAATTACGAGCAGTACTTC.

The genes are TRBV28 and TRBJ1-5; 10 bases align to TRBD1. CDR3 length: 14 amino acids. Germline V gene data show CDR1 as MDHEN and CDR2 as SYDVKM. V was pared by 3 bases and J by 7 bases, with 3 bases of the junction left unmatched. The CDR3 spells CASSLTGGEQPQHF. In DNA form, the CDR3 reads TGTGCCAGCAGTTTGACAGGGGGCGAGCAGCCCCAGCATTTT.

V gene TRBV5-4 combines with J gene TRBJ1-2, with D perhaps matching TRBD1 (5 bases). Trimming left V 1 base short and J 8 bases short, with 15 bases between. CDR1 SGHNT and CDR2 YYREEE come from the germline V gene (reference sequence). The CDR3 contains 14 residues. This CDR3 is CASSLQVGGYGYTF. In nucleotides, the CDR3 is TGTGCCAGCAGCTTGCAGGTTGGGGGATACGGCTACACCTTC.

This clone was seen only a few times. This chain links TRBV18 with TRBJ2-5, with 7 bases identical to TRBD1. The CDR3 covers 15 residues. Germline CDR1 reads KGHSH; CDR2 reads LQKENI. The V segment lost 1 base and the J segment 3 bases; nucleotides outside the gene matches: 5. The CDR3 sequence: CASSPRTDREETQYF. CDR3 nucleotides: TGTGCCAGCTCACCACGTACCGACAGGGAAGAGACCCAGTACTTC.

The chain has TRBV5-8 and TRBJ2-6; D may be TRBD1 or TRBD2 (5 bases each). Germline V gene data show CDR1 as SGHTS and CDR2 as YDEGEE. The V end lost 4 bases, the J end lost 4 bases, and 18 bases lay between the germline ends. The CDR3 consists of 17 residues. CDR3 residues: CASSLRSGTAGANVLTF. In DNA form, the CDR3 reads TGTGCCAGCAGCCTACGCAGTGGGACGGCCGGGGCCAACGTCCTGACTTTC.

The rearrangement joins TRBV2 to TRBJ2-3; D might be TRBD1 or TRBD2, each matching 6 bases. The length of the CDR3 is 13 residues. Trimming stripped 6 bases from V and 5 bases from J, with 12 bases between. CDR1 and CDR2 from the germline V gene are SNHLY and FYNNEI. The CDR3 DNA is TGTGCCAGCAGAGGGGGGAGGAGAGATACGCAGTATTTT. Residues: CASRGGRRDTQYF.

This clone has just one count. The genes are TRBV6-5 and TRBJ2-7; TRBD2 matches 9 bases. There are 15 residues in the CDR3. The trim removed 3 bases at V and 7 bases at J, leaving 10 bases unmatched. Per germline, CDR1 MNHEY and CDR2 SVGAGI. The CDR3 DNA reads as TGTGCCAGCAGTTATGGTAGCGGGAGTGTAAGGGAGCAGTACTTC. The encoded protein is CASSYGSGSVREQYF.

The genes are TRBV6-5 and TRBJ2-1; either TRBD1 or TRBD2 may supply D (5 bases each). Germline CDR1 MNHEY, CDR2 SVGAGI. The V gene lost 2 bases and the J gene lost 10 bases, with 15 bases spanning the gap. The CDR3 covers 14 residues. CDR3 coding DNA: TGTGCCAGCAGTTACGGGGGAGCCCCTAAGGAGCAGTTCTTC. It codes for CASSYGGAPKEQFF.

J is TRBJ1-5 and V is TRBV19; a weak D match, TRBD1 (5 bases). The CDR3 is 18 residues long. The germline V gene encodes CDR1 LNHDA and CDR2 SQIVND (reference sequence). The V end was cut by 3 bases, the J end by 2 bases, with 20 bases between. The CDR3 sequence is CASSIRTTLPLGNQPQHF. CDR3 sequence (DNA): TGTGCCAGTAGTATCAGGACAACCCTTCCTCTGGGCAATCAGCCCCAGCATTTT.

This clone was seen just once. The chain couples TRBV5-4 to TRBJ2-7; TRBD2 matches at 11 bases. The V segment lost 4 bases and the J segment 5 bases; nucleotides outside the gene matches: 8. The CDR3 runs 15 residues. The V gene's germline CDR1 is SGHNT and CDR2 YYREEE (reference sequence). The CDR3, as DNA: TGTGCCAGCAGCATCCCCGGGACTAGCGGTCACGAGCAGTACTTC. Its translation is CASSIPGTSGHEQYF.

This clone was recorded only once. The chain combines TRBV11-2 with TRBJ2-5; 7 bases map to TRBD1. V trimming: 5 bases; J trimming: 0 bases; junction bases outside the gene matches: 3. Germline-derived CDR1 and CDR2 are SGHAT and FQNNGV. There are 14 residues in the CDR3. CDR3 loop: CASSPGQYQETQYF. In DNA form, the CDR3 reads TGTGCCAGCAGCCCGGGACAGTACCAAGAGACCCAGTACTTC.

In its sample, this clone was seen once. CDR3 in DNA: TGTGCCACCAGCAGAGATGGTAGCCCCTTGGGCGAGCAGTACTTC. Its protein product is CATSRDGSPLGEQYF. The V call is TRBV15, the J call TRBJ2-7; D gene ambiguous. Trimming stripped 0 bases from V and 6 bases from J, with 15 bases between. The CDR3 length is 15 residues. CDR1 and CDR2 (germline): LNHNV, YYDKDF (reference sequence). The full variable domain, its missing parts supplied by reference TRBV15 and TRBJ2-7, is DAMVIQNPRYQVTQFGKPVTLSCSQTLNHNVMYWYQQKSSQAPKLLFHYYDKDFNNEADTPDNFQSRRPNTSFCFLDIRSPGLGDTAMYLCATSRDGSPLGEQYFGPGTRLTVT.

The chain combines TRBV28 with TRBJ1-4; the D gene is possibly TRBD1 (5 bases). The germline V gene encodes CDR1 MDHEN and CDR2 SYDVKM. Trimming removed 5 bases at V and 14 bases at J, with 15 bases between. The CDR3 spans 12 residues. In DNA form, the CDR3 reads TGTGCCAGCAGTAGGAGGGACCTACCCCTGTTTTTT. Protein: CASSRRDLPLFF.

A word on this clone: The sample contains more than one DNA sequence encoding this CDR3. The chain has TRBV7-2 and TRBJ2-2; perhaps D is TRBD1 or TRBD2 (5 bases each). Germline loops: CDR1 SGHTA, CDR2 FQGNSA. The CDR3 has 14 amino acids. V was trimmed by 5 bases and J by 7 bases, leaving 14 bases between them. The CDR3 bases are TGTGCCAGCAGCGAAACCGGGACGATCGGGGAGCTGTTTTTT. Translated: CASSETGTIGELFF. Complete variable domain (other parts from reference TRBV7-2 and TRBJ2-2): GAGVSQSPSNKVTEKGKDVELRCDPISGHTALYWYRQSLGQGLEFLIYFQGNSAPDKSGLPSDRFSAERTGGSVSTLTIQRTQQEDSAVYLCASSETGTIGELFFGEGSRLTVL.

This chain links TRBV28 with TRBJ2-7; D possibly corresponds to TRBD2 (7 bases). V was clipped by 6 bases and J by 7 bases, with 16 bases between them. CDR3 length: 13 amino acids. Germline CDR1 MDHEN, CDR2 SYDVKM. CDR3 coding DNA: TGTGCCAGCAGAGTTGGGGGCGGGGGTGAGCAGTACTTC. It is translated as CASRVGGGGEQYF.